These 14 T cell receptor beta chains share one sample of origin, sequenced in a study of cytomegalovirus exposure and HLA in healthy donors (dated by TCRdb to 2016 to 2017). Library prep was done by the immunoSEQ multiplex PCR assay. A mixture of 60 forward primers for TCR Vbeta segments and 13 reverse primers for TCR Jbeta segments was used in the multiplex PCR. The clones in this table, taken by TCRdb from immuneACCESS, are in-frame only. Not every clone is retained; where verified, under half of the shortfall comes from an unresolved V gene, and the cause of the rest is unknown. The sample table records 150,000 to 200,000 clones; 80% of these occur just once. The ten largest make up 0.65% of the sample. The source material was PBMCs. The source is a boy between 10 and 17 years old in good health and CMV-seronegative.

This chain uses TRBV6-5 with TRBJ2-7; maybe TRBD1 (5 bases). The CDR3 is made up of 15 amino acids. V was clipped by 6 bases and J by 0 bases, with 15 bases between them. Germline V lookup: CDR1 MNHEY, CDR2 SVGAGI. The CDR3 is CASRTYRRSSYEQYF. The CDR3 coding sequence is TGTGCCAGCAGAACTTACAGGAGAAGCTCCTACGAGCAGTACTTC.

V is TRBV14 and J is TRBJ2-2, with a possible D match to TRBD2 (5 bases). Trimming removed 1 base from V and 5 bases from J, with 20 bases in between. Germline loops: CDR1 SGHDN, CDR2 FVKESK. The CDR3 runs 18 residues. CDR3 sequence (DNA): TGTGCCAGCAGCCAAGTCGGGCCTCTTCGAGCGGAGACCGGGGAGCTGTTTTTT. Translating it yields CASSQVGPLRAETGELFF.

V is TRBV14 and J is TRBJ2-2, with D maybe TRBD2 (6 bases). The CDR3 sequence is 15 residues long. Per the germline V gene, CDR1 is SGHDN and CDR2 is FVKESK. V lost 1 base and J lost 7, with 13 bases in between. CDR3 protein: CASSQVPRGSGELFF. The CDR3 DNA follows: TGTGCCAGCAGCCAAGTACCCCGGGGGAGCGGGGAGCTGTTTTTT.

V is TRBV5-4 and J is TRBJ2-3; D perhaps matches TRBD1 (5 bases). The CDR3 is made up of 11 amino acids. Germline assignment: CDR1 SGHNT and CDR2 YYREEE (reference sequence). Trimming left V 3 bases short and J 12 bases short, with 11 bases between. CDR3 in DNA: TGTGCCAGCAGCTCGGACACTAACCAGTATTTT. Amino acid sequence: CASSSDTNQYF. Using reference TRBV5-4 and TRBJ2-3 for the parts outside the CDR3, the full variable domain is ETGVTQSPTHLIKTRGQQVTLRCSSQSGHNTVSWYQQALGQGPQFIFQYYREEENGRGNFPPRFSGLQFPNYSSELNVNALELDDSALYLCASSSDTNQYFGPGTRLTVL.

CDR3 protein: CASRGTGWGYTF. CDR3 DNA: TGTGCCAGCAGGGGGACAGGATGGGGCTACACCTTC. The chain combines TRBV6-5 with TRBJ1-2; 8 nucleotides align to TRBD1. Per germline, CDR1 MNHEY and CDR2 SVGAGI. This CDR3 has 12 amino acids. Trimming at V came to 6 bases and at J to 8 bases, leaving 5 bases not matched to a gene.

The chain is built from TRBV10-2 and TRBJ1-4; D is uncertain. Between the trimmed V and J ends, which lost 4 bases and 4 bases, there was a span of 7 bases. The CDR3 has 13 residues. CDR1 is WSHSY, CDR2 SAAADI, per germline. CDR3 DNA sequence: TGCGCCAGCAGTGGGCGGATTAATGAAAAACTGTTTTTT. Protein sequence: CASSGRINEKLFF.

The V and J genes are TRBV29-1 and TRBJ1-2, with 9 bases fitting TRBD1. Trimming at V came to 1 base and at J to 2 bases, leaving 5 bases not matched to a gene. This CDR3 region has 15 residues. The germline gives CDR1 SQVTM, CDR2 ANQGSEA. Here the CDR3 DNA reads TGCAGCGTTGAAGCCCTACAGGGGGCAAACTATGGCTACACCTTC. It codes for CSVEALQGANYGYTF.

The chain employs TRBV6-5 and TRBJ1-2; D is uncertain. Trimming removed 5 bases from V and 4 bases from J, with 14 bases in between. The germline gives CDR1 MNHEY, CDR2 SVGAGI. The CDR3 length is 14 residues. The CDR3 loop reads CASSATRVSYGYTF. As DNA, the CDR3 is TGTGCCAGCAGTGCCACACGGGTTTCCTATGGCTACACCTTC.

This chain connects TRBV6-5 to TRBJ1-2; 8 bases map to TRBD1. Unmatched junction bases numbered 2, after V lost 4 bases and J lost 4 bases. Germline loops: CDR1 MNHEY, CDR2 SVGAGI. This CDR3 contains 13 residues. DNA for the CDR3: TGTGCCAGCAGTTTCACAGGGGGCTATGGCTACACCTTC. It is translated as CASSFTGGYGYTF.

Only one count was recorded for this clone. The chain has TRBV6-5 and TRBJ1-2, with 10 bases aligning to TRBD1. Germline CDR1 is MNHEY and CDR2 is SVGAGI. The V and J ends lost 5 bases and 7 bases, in that order; junction bases with no gene match: 7. The CDR3 is 14 residues long. The CDR3 DNA reads as TGTGCCAGCAGTCGTCTCGGGACAGGGGCTGGCTACACCTTC. Translation gives CASSRLGTGAGYTF.

Concerning this clone: Other DNA sequences in this specimen translate into the identical CDR3. The V call is TRBV9, the J call TRBJ1-1, with D unresolved. The CDR3 spans 14 residues. V lost 0 bases, J lost 1 base, and 7 bases lay in between. Germline V gene sequence: CDR1 SGDLS, CDR2 YYNGEE. Here the CDR3 reads CASSVGLGNTEAFF. The CDR3 DNA follows: TGTGCCAGCAGCGTAGGGCTTGGGAACACTGAAGCTTTCTTT.

The chain is built from TRBV19 and TRBJ1-5, with TRBD1 matching over 12 bases. Germline V lookup: CDR1 LNHDA, CDR2 SQIVND (reference sequence). J gave up 7 bases and V 4 bases, and 5 bases lay outside the gene matches. The CDR3 contains 15 residues. The CDR3, as DNA: TGTGCCAGTAGTAACCGGGACAGGGGGCACCAGCCCCAGCATTTT. This sequence encodes CASSNRDRGHQPQHF.

The chain uses TRBV4-2 and TRBJ2-7; a weak D match, TRBD2 (6 bases). The germline V and J ends were trimmed by 0 bases and 6 bases, with 24 bases remaining between them. The CDR3 consists of 18 residues. Germline V gives CDR1 LGHNA, CDR2 YNFKEQ. The CDR3 is CASSQDFPLPGTSAEQYF. The CDR3 DNA is TGTGCCAGCAGCCAAGATTTTCCCCTGCCCGGGACTTCTGCCGAGCAGTACTTC.

This chain uses TRBV6-5 with TRBJ1-2; a weak D match, TRBD1 (5 bases). Trimming shortened V by 2 bases and J by 4 bases, and 8 bases separated the two germline ends. The CDR3 is 13 residues long. Germline V gives CDR1 MNHEY, CDR2 SVGAGI. The CDR3 nucleotides are TGTGCCAGCAGTTACGCAGGGATCTATGGCTACACCTTC. It codes for CASSYAGIYGYTF.